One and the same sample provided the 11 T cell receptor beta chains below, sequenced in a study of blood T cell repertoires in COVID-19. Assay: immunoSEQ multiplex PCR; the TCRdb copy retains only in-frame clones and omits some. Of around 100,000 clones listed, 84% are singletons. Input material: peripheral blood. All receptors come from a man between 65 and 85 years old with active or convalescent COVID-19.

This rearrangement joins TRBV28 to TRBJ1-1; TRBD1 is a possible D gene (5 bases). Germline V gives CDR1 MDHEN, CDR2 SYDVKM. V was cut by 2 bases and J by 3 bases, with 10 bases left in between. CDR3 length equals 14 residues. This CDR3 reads CASSLQGRYTEAFF. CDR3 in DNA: TGTGCCAGCAGTTTACAGGGCAGATACACTGAAGCTTTCTTT.

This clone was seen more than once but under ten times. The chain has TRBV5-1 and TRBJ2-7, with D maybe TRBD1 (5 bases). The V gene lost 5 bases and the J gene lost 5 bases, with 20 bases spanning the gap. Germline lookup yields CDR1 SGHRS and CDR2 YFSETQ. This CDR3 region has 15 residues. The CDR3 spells CASSFLGRVENEQYF. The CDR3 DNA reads TGCGCCAGCAGTTTCCTCGGCAGGGTAGAGAACGAGCAGTACTTC.

DNA for the CDR3: TGCGCCAGCAGCTTGGTTGTGGGACAGGGCGTTCATGGCTACACCTTC. It is translated as CASSLVVGQGVHGYTF. V is TRBV5-1 and J is TRBJ1-2; 9 bases are shared with TRBD1. Germline lookup yields CDR1 SGHRS and CDR2 YFSETQ. J was trimmed by 6 bases and V by 0 bases; bases with no gene match: 9. The CDR3 loop spans 16 amino acids. The variable domain in full, with the rest retrieved from reference TRBV5-1 and TRBJ1-2, is KAGVTQTPRYLIKTRGQQVTLSCSPISGHRSVSWYQQTPGQGLQFLFEYFSETQRNKGNFPGRFSGRQFSNSRSEMNVSTLELGDSALYLCASSLVVGQGVHGYTFGSGTRLTVV.

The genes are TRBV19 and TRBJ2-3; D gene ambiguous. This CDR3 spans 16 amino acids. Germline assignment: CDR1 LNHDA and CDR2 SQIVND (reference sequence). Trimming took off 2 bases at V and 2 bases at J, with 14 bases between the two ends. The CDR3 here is CASSIRFARTTDTQYF. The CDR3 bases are TGTGCCAGTAGTATACGTTTTGCCAGAACCACAGATACGCAGTATTTT.

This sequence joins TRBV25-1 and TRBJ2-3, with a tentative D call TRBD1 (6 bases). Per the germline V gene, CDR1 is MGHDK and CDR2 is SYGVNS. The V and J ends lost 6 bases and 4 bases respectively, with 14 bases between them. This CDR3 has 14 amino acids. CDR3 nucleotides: TGTGCCAGCAGCTTACAGGGTCCGTCAGATACGCAGTATTTT. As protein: CASSLQGPSDTQYF.

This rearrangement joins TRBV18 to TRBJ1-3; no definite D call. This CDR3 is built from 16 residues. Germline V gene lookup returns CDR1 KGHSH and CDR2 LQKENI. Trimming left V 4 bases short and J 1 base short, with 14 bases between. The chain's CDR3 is CASSRSRTPSGNTIYF. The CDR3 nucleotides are TGTGCCAGCTCACGGAGCAGGACTCCTTCTGGAAACACCATATATTTT.

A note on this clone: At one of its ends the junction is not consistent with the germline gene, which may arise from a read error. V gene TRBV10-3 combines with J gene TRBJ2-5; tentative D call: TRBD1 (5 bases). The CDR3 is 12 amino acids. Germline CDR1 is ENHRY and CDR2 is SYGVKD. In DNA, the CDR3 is TGTGCCATCGGGCAGGGCCCGGAGAGCCAGTACTTC. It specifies CAIGQGPESQYF.

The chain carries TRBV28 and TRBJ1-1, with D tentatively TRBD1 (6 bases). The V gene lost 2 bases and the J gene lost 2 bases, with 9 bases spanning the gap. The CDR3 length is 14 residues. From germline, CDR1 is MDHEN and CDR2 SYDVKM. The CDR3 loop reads CASSLGGPNTEAFF. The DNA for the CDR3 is TGTGCCAGCAGTTTAGGGGGCCCCAACACTGAAGCTTTCTTT.

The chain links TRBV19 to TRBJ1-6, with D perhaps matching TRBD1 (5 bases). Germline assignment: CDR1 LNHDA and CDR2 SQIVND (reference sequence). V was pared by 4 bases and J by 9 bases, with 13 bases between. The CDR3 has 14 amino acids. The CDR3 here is CASSKAGESSPLHF. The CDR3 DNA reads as TGTGCCAGTAGTAAGGCGGGGGAGTCTTCACCCCTCCACTTT.

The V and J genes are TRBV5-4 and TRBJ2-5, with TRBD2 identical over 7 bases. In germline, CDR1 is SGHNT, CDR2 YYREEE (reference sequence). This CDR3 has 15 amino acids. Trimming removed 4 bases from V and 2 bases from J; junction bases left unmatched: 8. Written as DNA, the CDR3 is TGTGCCAGCAGCATACGACTAGCAGGTCAAGAGACCCAGTACTTC. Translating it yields CASSIRLAGQETQYF.

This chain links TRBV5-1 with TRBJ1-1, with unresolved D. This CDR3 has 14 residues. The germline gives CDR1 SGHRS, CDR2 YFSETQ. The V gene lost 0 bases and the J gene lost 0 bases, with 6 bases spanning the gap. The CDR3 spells CASSLDNMNTEAFF. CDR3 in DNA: TGCGCCAGCAGCTTGGACAACATGAACACTGAAGCTTTCTTT.